This entry lists 3 T cell receptor beta chains sequenced from one sample in a study of T cells in Graves' hyperthyroidism and ophthalmopathy. Researchers took RNA transcripts and amplified the TCR beta CDR3 regions from them. An initial round of RT-PCR targeting the TCR CDR3 relied on the HTBI primer set. TCRdb re-derived calls from the multiplex PCR reads in MiXCR, one entry per CDR3 protein. The profile shows hundreds of thousands of distinct CDR3 sequences, about a sixth of them singletons. Sample: blood. Receptors originate from a woman aged 18-29 years with Graves' ophthalmopathy.

There are a few counts of this clonotype. The gene calls are TRBV27 and TRBJ2-7; no clear D. This CDR3 is 17 amino acids long. Trimming removed 0 bases at V and 2 bases at J, with 17 bases between. Germline V gene lookup returns CDR1 MNHEY and CDR2 SMNVEV (reference sequence). In DNA form, the CDR3 reads TGTGCCAGCAGTTTATCATCAGGAGTACGGAAGACCTACGAGCAGTACTTC. Protein: CASSLSSGVRKTYEQYF.

This chain links TRBV18 with TRBJ1-1, with 9 bases fitting TRBD1. The V and J ends lost 5 bases and 4 bases, in that order; junction bases with no gene match: 5. The CDR3 has 14 amino acids. CDR1 and CDR2 (germline): KGHSH, LQKENI. CDR3 in amino acids: CASSTQGAGTEAFF. In DNA form, the CDR3 reads TGTGCCAGCTCAACACAGGGGGCGGGCACTGAAGCTTTCTTT.

This clonotype was seen repeatedly, ten times or more. The chain links TRBV2 to TRBJ2-1, with TRBD2 identical over 9 bases. The V gene's germline CDR1 is SNHLY and CDR2 FYNNEI. The J segment lost 8 bases and the V segment lost 4 bases, leaving 9 bases of the junction unmatched. The CDR3 is made up of 15 amino acids. CDR3: CASSVGRGGGDEQFF. The CDR3, as DNA: TGTGCCAGCAGTGTCGGGCGGGGGGGAGGTGATGAGCAGTTCTTC.